This T cell receptor (beta chain) is from a study of OX40 agonist ivuxolimab in advanced cancers. As for the study in general: An agonistic human IgG2 monoclonal antibody against OX40 (CD134) was given. Having had anti-PD-1, anti-PD-L1 or anti-CTLA-4 therapy before was allowed, and 40% to 45% had some. The study's findings and limits: Low normalized T-cell clonal expansion also characterized some of the nonresponders. Clonal expansion by week 6 occurred in CD4+ and CD8+ blood T cells (at 0.1 to 3.0 mg/kg).

As regards this clone: Its antigen is unknown.

Some clones are missing from TCRdb's copy, which holds only in-frame ones; the method was immunoSEQ multiplex PCR. Among tens of thousands of clones listed, 76% were seen once. The germline V and J ends were trimmed by 5 bases and 12 bases, with 23 bases remaining between them. The V gene's germline CDR1 is SGHTS and CDR2 YDEGEE. This CDR3 has 14 residues. This chain connects TRBV5-8 to TRBJ1-2, with D possibly TRBD1 on 6 matching bases. The sequencing used CD4+ or CD8+ T cells sorted from blood, collected in a trial of the OX40 agonist ivuxolimab. This TCR was recovered from an adult with an advanced solid tumor such as melanoma, head and neck, liver or kidney cancer. The CDR3 here is CASSLFDRSLGNTF. CDR3 sequence (DNA): TGTGCCAGCAGTCTTTTCGACAGGTCCCTGGGGAACACCTTC.